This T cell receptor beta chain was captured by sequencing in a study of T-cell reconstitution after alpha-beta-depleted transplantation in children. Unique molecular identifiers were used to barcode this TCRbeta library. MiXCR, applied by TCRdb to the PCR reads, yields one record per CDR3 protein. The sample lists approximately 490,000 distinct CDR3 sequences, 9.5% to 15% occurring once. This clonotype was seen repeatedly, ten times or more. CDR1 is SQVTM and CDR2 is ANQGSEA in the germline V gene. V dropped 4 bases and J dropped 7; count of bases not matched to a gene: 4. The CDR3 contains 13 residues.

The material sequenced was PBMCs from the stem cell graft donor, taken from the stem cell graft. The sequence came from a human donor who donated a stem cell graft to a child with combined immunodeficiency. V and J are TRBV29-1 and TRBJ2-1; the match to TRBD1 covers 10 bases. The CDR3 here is CSVADRGGNEQFF. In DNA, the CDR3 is TGCAGCGTTGCGGACAGGGGGGGGAATGAGCAGTTCTTC.